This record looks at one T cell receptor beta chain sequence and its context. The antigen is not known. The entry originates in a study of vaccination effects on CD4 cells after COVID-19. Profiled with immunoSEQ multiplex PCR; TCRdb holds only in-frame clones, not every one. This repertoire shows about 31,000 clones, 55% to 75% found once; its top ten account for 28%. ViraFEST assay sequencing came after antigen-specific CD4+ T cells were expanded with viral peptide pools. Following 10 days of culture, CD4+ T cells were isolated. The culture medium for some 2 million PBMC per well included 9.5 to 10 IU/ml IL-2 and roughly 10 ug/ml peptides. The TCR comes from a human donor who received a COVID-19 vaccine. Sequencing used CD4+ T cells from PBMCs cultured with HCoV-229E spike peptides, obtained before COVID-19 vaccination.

The CDR3 DNA is TGTGCCAGCAGTGGGACGGGCGGGAGTTGGGATACGCAGTATTTT. Its protein product is CASSGTGGSWDTQYF. This chain uses TRBV2 with TRBJ2-3; 7 nucleotides agree with TRBD2. CDR3 length: 15 residues. Germline-derived CDR1 and CDR2 are SNHLY and FYNNEI. Trimming at V came to 4 bases and at J to 6 bases, leaving 10 bases not matched to a gene.